The rows below give T cell receptor beta chains drawn from one sample of a study of Tregs in tolerant kidney transplant recipients. The table came from immunoSEQ multiplex PCR; TCRdb's copy has only in-frame clones and leaves some out. Found here are about 3,700 clones, 80% to 90% of them singletons; the top ten hold roughly 1.6%. The sequences come from Tregs from blood, collected before the transplant. All receptors come from a human donor who received a combined kidney and bone marrow transplant. The CDR3 runs from the conserved cysteine through the conserved F or W. The order of the fields is J gene, clone size, V gene, D gene, CDR3 length, CDR3 protein, CDR3 DNA. A D gene is named only where the DNA matches it firmly. Size is stated for part of the rows, as once, few or many counts, or as a class when the clone is expanded.

TRBJ2-2	.	TRBV25-1	TRBD1	13	CASTKTGSGELFF	TGTGCCAGCACCAAGACAGGGTCCGGGGAGCTGTTTTTT
TRBJ2-1	once	TRBV7-2	.	16	CASSPRPARTYNEQFF	TGTGCCAGCAGCCCGCGTCCAGCGCGTACCTACAATGAGCAGTTCTTC
TRBJ2-1	.	TRBV7-2	TRBD2	17	CASSLGASGKFHNEQFF	TGTGCCAGCAGCTTAGGGGCTAGCGGGAAGTTTCACAATGAGCAGTTCTTC
TRBJ2-2	once	TRBV9	.	13	CASSVDYTGELFF	TGTGCCAGCAGCGTAGACTACACCGGGGAGCTGTTTTTT
TRBJ2-7	.	TRBV5-1	TRBD1	15	CASSLSGTGPYEQYF	TGCGCCAGCAGCTTGTCAGGGACAGGACCGTACGAGCAGTACTTC
TRBJ1-4	.	TRBV28	.	12	CASGTAGRKLFF	TGTGCCAGTGGCACAGCGGGACGAAAACTGTTTTTT
TRBJ2-6	.	TRBV27	.	15	CASSPTVSGANVLTF	TGTGCCAGCAGTCCCACAGTGTCTGGGGCCAACGTCCTGACTTTC
TRBJ2-5	.	TRBV5-1	.	14	CASSFQPGAETQYF	TGCGCCAGCAGCTTTCAACCAGGTGCAGAGACCCAGTACTTC
TRBJ1-4	.	TRBV6-5	.	14	CASSYTGQFEKLFF	TGTGCCAGCAGTTACACCGGACAGTTTGAAAAACTGTTTTTT
TRBJ1-3	.	TRBV9	.	16	CASSVGGGRSGNTIYF	TGTGCCAGCAGCGTAGGGGGCGGCAGGTCTGGAAACACCATATATTTT
TRBJ2-3	.	TRBV10-3	TRBD2	14	CAIGTSGNADTQYF	TGTGCCATAGGGACTAGCGGGAACGCAGATACGCAGTATTTT
TRBJ1-5	.	TRBV2	.	14	CASSNSFSNQPQHF	TGTGCCAGCAGTAACAGTTTTAGCAATCAGCCCCAGCATTTT
TRBJ1-5	.	TRBV19	TRBD1	16	CASSILGNRGPQPQHF	TGTGCCAGTAGTATACTCGGGAACAGGGGGCCACAGCCCCAGCATTTT
TRBJ1-1	.	TRBV5-1	TRBD1	14	CASSFTQGGTEAFF	TGCGCCAGCAGCTTTACACAGGGGGGCACTGAAGCTTTCTTT
TRBJ1-5	.	TRBV4-1	.	12	CASSQEQGPQHF	TGCGCCAGCAGCCAGGAACAGGGGCCCCAGCATTTT
TRBJ2-3	few	TRBV5-1	TRBD1	15	CASSLVTGGADTQYF	TGCGCCAGCAGCTTGGTAACAGGGGGCGCAGATACGCAGTATTTT
TRBJ1-2	few	TRBV6-6	TRBD1	13	CASSYGQGNGYTF	TGTGCCAGCAGTTACGGACAGGGTAATGGCTACACCTTC
TRBJ1-3	.	TRBV30	TRBD1	16	CACRPGQLLSGNTIYF	TGTGCCTGTAGACCGGGACAGCTCCTATCTGGAAACACCATATATTTT
TRBJ2-5	once	TRBV10-3	.	14	CAISESTGGETQYF	TGTGCCATCAGTGAGTCGACGGGCGGGGAGACCCAGTACTTC
TRBJ2-2	few	TRBV7-3	TRBD2	16	CASSYRLAGNAGELFF	TGTGCCAGCAGCTACCGACTAGCGGGAAACGCCGGGGAGCTGTTTTTT
TRBJ1-5	.	TRBV5-4	.	13	CASSPGRNQPQHF	TGTGCCAGCAGCCCAGGGAGGAATCAGCCCCAGCATTTT
TRBJ2-7	.	TRBV6-5	TRBD2	16	CASSYSFGGSWYEQYF	TGTGCCAGCAGTTACTCTTTCGGCGGGAGTTGGTACGAGCAGTACTTC
TRBJ2-3	.	TRBV10-3	.	14	CAISSFLSTDTQYF	TGTGCCATCAGTTCTTTTCTTTCCACAGATACGCAGTATTTT
TRBJ2-3	.	TRBV5-4	TRBD2	16	CASSPGLAGGADTQYF	TGTGCCAGCAGCCCCGGACTAGCGGGAGGTGCAGATACGCAGTATTTT
TRBJ1-4	once	TRBV28	.	14	CASSFGATNEKLFF	TGTGCCAGCAGTTTCGGGGCAACTAATGAAAAACTGTTTTTT
TRBJ1-4	once	TRBV4-3	.	15	CASSQRGVWEEKLFF	TGCGCCAGCAGCCAGCGGGGTGTCTGGGAGGAAAAACTGTTTTTT
TRBJ2-7	few	TRBV19	TRBD1	14	CASSPGQGGYEQYF	TGTGCCAGTAGTCCAGGACAGGGTGGGTACGAGCAGTACTTC
TRBJ2-3	.	TRBV27	.	15	CARTEKGSHTDTQYF	TGTGCCAGGACAGAGAAAGGGTCCCACACAGATACGCAGTATTTT
TRBJ2-3	.	TRBV5-1	TRBD1	14	CASSPGQGTDTQYF	TGCGCCAGCAGCCCTGGACAGGGCACAGATACGCAGTATTTT
TRBJ2-1	.	TRBV15	TRBD2	18	CATSRSLLETSGYNEQFF	TGTGCCACCAGCAGATCTCTCCTAGAGACTAGCGGATACAATGAGCAGTTCTTC
TRBJ1-1	.	TRBV28	.	13	CASRTVLNTEAFF	TGTGCCAGCAGGACTGTCTTGAACACTGAAGCTTTCTTT
TRBJ2-7	.	TRBV19	.	14	CASSRRGRSYEQYF	TGTGCCAGTAGCAGAAGGGGCAGGAGCTACGAGCAGTACTTC
TRBJ1-1	.	TRBV11-2	TRBD1	14	CASSLGTGDTEAFF	TGTGCCAGCAGCTTAGGGACAGGGGACACTGAAGCTTTCTTT
TRBJ2-5	.	TRBV4-1	TRBD1	17	CASSQGQGGFGRETQYF	TGCGCCAGCAGCCAGGGACAGGGAGGGTTTGGCCGGGAGACCCAGTACTTC
TRBJ1-5	few	TRBV27	TRBD1	14	CASSLGQGIQPQHF	TGTGCCAGCAGTTTAGGACAGGGGATTCAGCCCCAGCATTTT
TRBJ1-5	.	TRBV4-1	.	15	CASSHRGDSNQPQHF	TGCGCCAGCAGCCATCGGGGGGATAGCAATCAGCCCCAGCATTTT
TRBJ2-2	once	TRBV2	.	17	CASRPPRGPEDTGELFF	TGTGCCAGCAGACCACCCAGGGGACCAGAAGACACCGGGGAGCTGTTTTTT
TRBJ2-1	.	TRBV28	.	17	CASSFVTFSGSYNEQFF	TGTGCCAGCAGTTTTGTCACCTTTAGCGGCTCCTACAATGAGCAGTTCTTC
TRBJ2-4	.	TRBV11-2	TRBD2	16	CASSLGTSGSTDIQYF	TGTGCCAGCAGCTTAGGTACTAGCGGGAGTACAGACATTCAGTACTTC
TRBJ2-3	.	TRBV25-1	.	14	CASSDSGITDTQYF	TGTGCCAGCAGTGATTCCGGGATCACAGATACGCAGTATTTT
TRBJ2-1	.	TRBV28	TRBD2	14	CASMPGLAENEQFF	TGTGCCAGCATGCCGGGACTAGCGGAAAATGAGCAGTTCTTC
TRBJ2-1	.	TRBV30	TRBD2	15	CALTGTRGSYNEQFF	TGTGCCTTGACCGGGACTAGAGGATCCTACAATGAGCAGTTCTTC
TRBJ2-4	once	TRBV30	.	12	CAWRPGANIQYF	TGTGCCTGGAGGCCAGGGGCGAACATTCAGTACTTC
TRBJ2-1	.	TRBV18	.	16	CASSPMVGTTNNEQFF	TGTGCCAGCTCACCAATGGTAGGGACAACGAACAATGAGCAGTTCTTC
TRBJ1-2	.	TRBV6-6	.	14	CASTRQADNYGYTF	TGTGCCAGCACCCGACAGGCGGATAACTATGGCTACACCTTC
TRBJ2-7	.	TRBV6-5	.	16	CASSSVTSRSSYEQYF	TGTGCCAGCAGTTCCGTGACTAGTCGGAGCTCCTACGAGCAGTACTTC
TRBJ1-1	.	TRBV18	.	13	CASSLQENTEAFF	TGTGCCAGCTCGCTACAGGAGAACACTGAAGCTTTCTTT
TRBJ2-3	.	TRBV7-9	TRBD1	17	CASSARGRDRVPDTQYF	TGTGCCAGCAGCGCTAGGGGCCGGGACAGGGTTCCAGATACGCAGTATTTT
TRBJ2-5	.	TRBV5-1	TRBD2	17	CASSLERGLAGRETQYF	TGCGCCAGCAGCTTGGAAAGAGGACTAGCGGGAAGGGAGACCCAGTACTTC
TRBJ2-7	few	TRBV6-5	TRBD2	15	CASRTSGGGSYEQYF	TGTGCCAGCAGGACCTCGGGAGGGGGCTCCTACGAGCAGTACTTC
TRBJ2-2	.	TRBV10-3	TRBD2	16	CAISASGRAAPGELFF	TGTGCCATCTCGGCTAGCGGGAGGGCCGCCCCCGGGGAGCTGTTTTTT
TRBJ2-7	.	TRBV19	TRBD2	15	CASSITSGDSYEQYF	TGTGCCAGTAGTATCACTAGCGGGGACTCCTACGAGCAGTACTTC
TRBJ1-1	once	TRBV27	TRBD1	13	CASSDRGQPEAFF	TGTGCCAGCAGTGACAGGGGACAACCCGAAGCTTTCTTT
TRBJ2-3	once	TRBV7-8	TRBD2	16	CASSGRLAGVPDTQYF	TGTGCCAGCAGCGGCAGACTAGCGGGAGTACCAGATACGCAGTATTTT
TRBJ2-3	.	TRBV19	TRBD2	16	CASSIAVAGLTDTQYF	TGTGCCAGTAGTATAGCGGTAGCGGGACTCACAGATACGCAGTATTTT
TRBJ2-5	.	TRBV18	.	13	CASSPGPKETQYF	TGTGCCAGCTCACCTGGGCCTAAAGAGACCCAGTACTTC
TRBJ1-2	.	TRBV29-1	.	14	CSVEGGDWVYGYTF	TGCAGCGTTGAAGGGGGGGACTGGGTCTATGGCTACACCTTC
TRBJ2-1	.	TRBV27	.	16	CASSSGSTGFVNEQFF	TGTGCCAGCAGTTCAGGTTCAACAGGGTTTGTCAATGAGCAGTTCTTC
TRBJ2-7	.	TRBV11-1	TRBD2	15	CASSFRLAGTYEQYF	TGTGCCAGCAGCTTTCGACTAGCGGGGACCTACGAGCAGTACTTC